These T cell receptor beta chains were read from a single sample in a study of cytomegalovirus exposure and HLA in healthy donors. TCRdb's table, derived via immunoSEQ multiplex PCR, lists solely in-frame clones and lacks some. The sample contains 62,000 or so clones, around 87% of which appear only once. Sequenced input: PBMCs. The receptors come from a man younger than 30 in good health and CMV-seronegative. Each CDR3 is given without its conserved first and last residue. A D gene is named only where the DNA matches it firmly.

TRBD2,TRBJ2-3,TRBV27,ASRPGRGLAGGRRDTQY
.,TRBJ1-6,TRBV30,AWSTDSPNSPLH
TRBD1,TRBJ1-5,TRBV6-6,ASRSQGDSQPQH
TRBD1,TRBJ1-2,TRBV5-1,ASSPEAGQAVGGYT
TRBD2,TRBJ2-1,TRBV2,ASRSGTSGGALNEQF
TRBD2,TRBJ2-1,TRBV4-1,ASSQEERGGYNEQF
TRBD2,TRBJ2-1,TRBV6-1,ASSERPSGGANEQF
TRBD1,TRBJ2-7,TRBV19,ASSEGTGTTRT
.,TRBJ2-3,TRBV6-5,ASIGTTTDTQY
TRBD1,TRBJ1-2,TRBV6-5,ASSTGGDGYT
TRBD1,TRBJ1-4,TRBV7-9,ASSLEGTVGEKLF
.,TRBJ1-2,TRBV28,ASSLRTGNYGYT
.,TRBJ2-7,TRBV29-1,SVEGQNPYEQY
TRBD1,TRBJ1-5,TRBV30,AWSEGTGFQPQH
TRBD1,TRBJ1-5,TRBV6-6,ASGQITGGLQPQH
.,TRBJ2-7,TRBV2,ASSEAHGGLHEQY
.,TRBJ1-2,TRBV10-3,AISESAGDGYT
.,TRBJ2-1,TRBV6-1,ASSETPRDTSNEQF
TRBD1,TRBJ2-7,TRBV28,ASRPNSDRGLAGYEQY
.,TRBJ1-1,TRBV18,ASSLAEDSEAF
.,TRBJ1-5,TRBV7-6,ASSLSRRQPQH
.,TRBJ2-3,TRBV6-6,ASTVRDINTDTQY
.,TRBJ2-7,TRBV11-2,ASSPLGRVYEQY
.,TRBJ2-6,TRBV7-9,ASSSGGGANVLT
.,TRBJ1-2,TRBV28,ASSPPQGSNYGYT
.,TRBJ2-7,TRBV5-1,ASSFQGGSYEQY
.,TRBJ1-1,TRBV7-9,ASSPGRVTEAF
TRBD1,TRBJ1-5,TRBV6-1,ASGGQNHQPQH
TRBD1,TRBJ1-2,TRBV7-9,ASSSSGGGYGYT
.,TRBJ2-5,TRBV7-2,ASSLKRDQETQY
TRBD2,TRBJ2-1,TRBV6-4,ASSDSRGGNEQF
.,TRBJ1-2,TRBV18,ASSPSTGSYGYT
.,TRBJ1-1,TRBV11-3,ASSAWTREAF
.,TRBJ2-5,TRBV4-1,ASSQVTRQETQY
TRBD1,TRBJ1-2,TRBV6-5,ASSRGTEGVYGYT
.,TRBJ1-6,TRBV4-1,ASSQDGAGNSPLH
.,TRBJ2-1,TRBV10-3,AISGDLGGGRNEQF
TRBD1,TRBJ1-2,TRBV27,ASRYRGVGYGYT
TRBD1,TRBJ2-1,TRBV5-1,ASYQDRPSYNEQF
TRBD1,TRBJ1-1,TRBV7-2,ASSSGVTGAEAF
TRBD2,TRBJ2-1,TRBV19,ASGGSSYNEQF
.,TRBJ2-3,TRBV19,ASSTGDTDTQY
.,TRBJ1-4,TRBV7-8,ASGIVSTNEKLF
.,TRBJ2-3,TRBV29-1,SVEGLGRADTQY
.,TRBJ1-2,TRBV18,ASSPVAYGYT
.,TRBJ1-6,TRBV7-9,ASSYGASSYNSPLH
TRBD1,TRBJ2-5,TRBV6-6,ASSWDRKETQY
TRBD1,TRBJ2-2,TRBV4-1,ASSQETGGTGELF
TRBD1,TRBJ2-5,TRBV6-1,ASSAPGQGETQY
TRBD1,TRBJ2-3,TRBV6-6,ASSNQGVSTDTQY
TRBD1,TRBJ2-5,TRBV27,ASKKQGVEETQY